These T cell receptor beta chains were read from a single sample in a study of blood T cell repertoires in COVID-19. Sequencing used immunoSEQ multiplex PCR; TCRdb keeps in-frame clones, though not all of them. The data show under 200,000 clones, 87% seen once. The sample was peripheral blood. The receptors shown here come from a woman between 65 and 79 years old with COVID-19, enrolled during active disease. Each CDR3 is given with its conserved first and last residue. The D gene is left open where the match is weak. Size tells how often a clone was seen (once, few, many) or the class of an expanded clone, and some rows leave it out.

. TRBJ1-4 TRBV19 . CASSQWTGDNEKLFF TGTGCCAGTAGTCAATGGACGGGAGACAATGAAAAACTGTTTTTT
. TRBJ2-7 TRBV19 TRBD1 CASSIQGQGVSEQYF TGTGCCAGTAGTATTCAGGGACAGGGGGTATCCGAGCAGTACTTC
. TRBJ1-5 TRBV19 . CASSRQIDYNQPQHF TGTGCCAGTAGTCGACAGATAGATTACAATCAGCCCCAGCATTTT
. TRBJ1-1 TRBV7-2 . CASSLGLVTEAFF TGTGCCAGCAGCTTAGGCTTAGTGACTGAAGCTTTCTTT
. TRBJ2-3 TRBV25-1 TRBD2 CASSPLTSGSTDTQYF TGTGCCAGCAGTCCCCTTACTAGCGGCAGCACAGATACGCAGTATTTT
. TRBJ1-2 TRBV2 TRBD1 CASSDQGAVGYTF TGTGCCAGCAGTGACCAGGGGGCGGTCGGCTACACCTTC
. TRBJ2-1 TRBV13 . CASSSRGLRDEQFF TGTGCCAGCAGCTCCAGGGGCCTGAGGGATGAGCAGTTCTTC
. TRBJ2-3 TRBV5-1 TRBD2 CASSLRTGGDTQYF TGCGCCAGCAGCTTGAGGACGGGGGGTGATACGCAGTATTTT
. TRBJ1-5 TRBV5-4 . CASSLGGRTQPQHF TGTGCCAGCAGCTTGGGGGGCAGGACCCAGCCCCAGCATTTT
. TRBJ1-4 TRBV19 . CASSDTGRGRDEKLFF TGTGCCAGTAGCGACACGGGACGTGGGAGGGATGAAAAACTGTTTTTT
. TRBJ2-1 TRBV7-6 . CASSLSATQSRRSYNEQFF TGTGCCAGCAGCTTAAGCGCGACCCAGTCCAGGAGGTCCTACAATGAGCAGTTCTTC
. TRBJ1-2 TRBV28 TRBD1 CASSTPGQKFYGYTF TGTGCCAGCAGTACTCCGGGACAGAAGTTCTATGGCTACACCTTC
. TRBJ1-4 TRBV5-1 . CASSLDRVGEKLFF TGCGCCAGCAGCTTGGACAGGGTGGGGGAAAAACTGTTTTTT
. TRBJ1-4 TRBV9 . CASSVGPQGGGNEKLFF TGTGCCAGCAGCGTAGGGCCCCAGGGTGGAGGGAATGAAAAACTGTTTTTT
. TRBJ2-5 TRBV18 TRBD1 CASAQGAGETQYF TGTGCCAGCGCCCAGGGGGCTGGCGAGACCCAGTACTTC
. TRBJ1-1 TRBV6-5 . CASGQALNEAFF TGTGCCAGCGGACAAGCTTTGAATGAAGCTTTCTTT
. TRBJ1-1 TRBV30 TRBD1 CAWSRTGEGRRAEAFF TGTGCCTGGAGTAGGACAGGGGAAGGACGGAGGGCTGAAGCTTTCTTT
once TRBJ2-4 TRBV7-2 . CASSLWQGGRNIQYF TGTGCCAGCAGCTTATGGCAGGGAGGTAGAAACATTCAGTACTTC
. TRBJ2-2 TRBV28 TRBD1 CASSLTGVVDTGELFF TGTGCCAGCAGTTTAACAGGGGTTGTGGACACCGGGGAGCTGTTTTTT
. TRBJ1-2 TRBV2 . CASKNGRQGYTF TGTGCCAGCAAGAACGGGAGGCAGGGCTACACCTTC
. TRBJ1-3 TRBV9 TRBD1 CASSVEGALGNTIYF TGTGCCAGCAGCGTAGAGGGGGCCTTGGGAAACACCATATATTTT
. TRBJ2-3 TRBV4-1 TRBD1 CATARQGFGADTQYF TGCGCCACCGCAAGACAGGGGTTTGGAGCGGATACGCAGTATTTT
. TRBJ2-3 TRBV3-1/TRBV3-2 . CASSPWQTSTDTQYF TGTGCCAGCAGCCCTTGGCAGACTAGCACAGATACGCAGTATTTT
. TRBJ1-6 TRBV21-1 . CASNVGSSYNSPLHF TGTGCCAGCAATGTTGGGAGCTCCTATAATTCACCCCTCCACTTT
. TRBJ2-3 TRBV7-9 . CASSLGALGDTQYF TGTGCCAGCAGCTTAGGGGCACTGGGAGATACGCAGTATTTT
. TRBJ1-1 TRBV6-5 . CASSYRQVNTEAFF TGTGCCAGCAGTTATCGGCAGGTGAACACTGAAGCTTTCTTT
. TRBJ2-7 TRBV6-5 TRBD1 CASSYGTGGIYEQYF TGTGCCAGCAGTTACGGGACAGGGGGCATCTACGAGCAGTACTTC
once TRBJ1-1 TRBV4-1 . CASSQVTGITEAFF TGCGCCAGCAGCCAAGTTACAGGGATAACTGAAGCTTTCTTT
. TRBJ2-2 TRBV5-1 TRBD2 CASSLRLAGANTGELFF TGCGCCAGCAGCTTGCGACTAGCGGGGGCGAACACCGGGGAGCTGTTTTTT
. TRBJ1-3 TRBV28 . CATRGPRDFSGNTIYF TGTGCCACCCGAGGGCCCAGAGATTTCTCTGGAAACACCATATATTTT
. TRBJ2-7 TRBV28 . CASSSVFRDKHYEQYF TGTGCCAGCAGTTCCGTATTCCGGGACAAGCACTACGAGCAGTACTTC
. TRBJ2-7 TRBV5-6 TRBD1 CASLGQGSSYEQYF TGTGCCAGCTTGGGACAGGGATCCTCCTACGAGCAGTACTTC
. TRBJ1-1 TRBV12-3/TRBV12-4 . CASSLRGDTEAFF TGTGCCAGCAGTTTGCGGGGGGACACTGAAGCTTTCTTT
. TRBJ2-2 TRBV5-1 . CASSLAQLKTGELFF TGCGCCAGCAGCTTGGCCCAGTTGAAAACCGGGGAGCTGTTTTTT
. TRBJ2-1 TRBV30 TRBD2 CALTSGAYNEQFF TGTGCCCTGACTAGCGGGGCCTACAATGAGCAGTTCTTC
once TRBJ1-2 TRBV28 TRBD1 CASSLPGQAYGYTF TGTGCCAGCAGTTTACCGGGACAGGCCTATGGCTACACCTTC
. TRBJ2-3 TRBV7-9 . CASSSTGGEIYRADTQYF TGTGCCAGCAGCTCCACAGGGGGGGAAATTTACCGAGCAGATACGCAGTATTTT
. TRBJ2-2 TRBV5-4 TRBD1 CASSSEGQGNTGELFF TGTGCCAGCAGCTCGGAGGGACAGGGGAACACCGGGGAGCTGTTTTTT
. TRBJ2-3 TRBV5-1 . CASSDVGVGTDTQYF TGCGCCAGCAGCGACGTAGGGGTGGGCACAGATACGCAGTATTTT
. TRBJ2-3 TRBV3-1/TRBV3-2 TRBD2 CASSQGLDADTQYF TGTGCCAGCAGCCAGGGACTAGATGCAGATACGCAGTATTTT
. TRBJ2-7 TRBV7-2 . CASSLVVEQYF TGTGCCAGCAGCTTAGTCGTCGAGCAGTACTTC
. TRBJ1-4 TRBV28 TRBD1 CASSSNPGQGAQKLFF TGTGCCAGCAGTTCCAATCCGGGACAGGGGGCTCAAAAACTGTTTTTT
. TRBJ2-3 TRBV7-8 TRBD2 CASSRSGGSTDTQYF TGTGCCAGCAGCCGTAGCGGGGGAAGCACAGATACGCAGTATTTT
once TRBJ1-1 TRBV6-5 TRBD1 CASSYPGQGRTEAFF TGTGCCAGCAGTTACCCGGGACAGGGAAGGACTGAAGCTTTCTTT
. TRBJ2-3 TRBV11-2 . CASSLGGSTDTQYF TGTGCCAGCAGCTTAGGCGGGAGCACAGATACGCAGTATTTT
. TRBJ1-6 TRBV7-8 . CASSLAKNGNLSPLHF TGTGCCAGCAGCTTAGCGAAGAACGGGAACCTTTCACCCCTCCACTTT
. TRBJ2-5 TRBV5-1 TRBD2 CASSSLAGAIQETQYF TGCGCCAGCAGCTCTTTAGCGGGGGCGATCCAAGAGACCCAGTACTTC
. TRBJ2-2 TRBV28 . CAIQGYAGELFF TGTGCCATACAGGGCTACGCCGGGGAGCTGTTTTTT
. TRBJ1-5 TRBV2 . CASRTPGKGNQPQHF TGTGCCAGCAGGACACCTGGTAAGGGCAATCAGCCCCAGCATTTT